These 10 T cell receptor beta chains were sequenced from one sample in a study of blood T cells in healthy people across ages. Alongside a J-beta primer mix, a sample-barcoded 5' primer served in a second PCR lasting about 6 to 12 cycles. TCRdb redid the calling of the 5' RACE reads with MiXCR, one entry per CDR3 protein. The table records 550,000 to 650,000 distinct CDR3 sequences, roughly a quarter of them present only once. The same data also contributed to another study, on T cells of mothers and their children.

The source material was blood. Every receptor here comes from a boy aged 2 to 10 in good health.

This clonotype was counted a single time. The CDR3 nucleotides read TGCAGTGCTAGAGAAACCCCAGGGGACGAGCAGTACTTC. This sequence encodes CSARETPGDEQYF. V is TRBV20-1 and J is TRBJ2-7; possibly TRBD1 for D (6 bases). Trimming removed 0 bases from V and 5 bases from J, with 11 bases in between. The CDR3 totals 13 residues. Germline values: CDR1 DFQATT, CDR2 SNEGSKA (reference sequence).

The CDR3: CASSGPGPFTKGEKLFF. The DNA for the CDR3 is TGTGCCAGCAGCGGTCCGGGACCCTTCACGAAAGGTGAAAAACTGTTTTTT. The chain recombines TRBV7-9 with TRBJ1-4; D is perhaps TRBD1 (5 bases). Germline CDR1 reads SEHNR; CDR2 reads FQNEAQ (reference sequence). This CDR3 is built from 17 residues. V was cut by 5 bases and J by 7 bases, with 23 bases left in between. The full variable domain, its missing parts supplied by reference TRBV7-9 and TRBJ1-4, is DTGVSQNPRHKITKRGQNVTFRCDPISEHNRLYWYRQTLGQGPEFLTYFQNEAQLEKSRLLSDRFSAERPKGSFSTLEIQRTEQGDSAMYLCASSGPGPFTKGEKLFFGSGTQLSVL.

This clonotype showed up just a few times. This chain uses TRBV1 with TRBJ2-1. TRBV1 constitutes a pseudogene. The length of the CDR3 is 11 residues. In nucleotides, the CDR3 is TGCACCAGCAGCCAAAGGGTGGGGCAGTTCTTC. It specifies CTSSQRVGQFF.

This clonotype was seen only a few times. J is TRBJ2-1 and V is TRBV5-1; D call uncertain. The germline V gene has CDR1 SGHRS and CDR2 YFSETQ. The CDR3 is 11 residues long. V was pared by 2 bases and J by 8 bases, with 5 bases between. CDR3 in DNA: TGCGCCAGCAGCTTTACGGATGAGCAGTTCTTC. It codes for CASSFTDEQFF.

This clonotype was observed a handful of times. This chain links TRBV6-6 with TRBJ2-7, with a possible D match to TRBD1 (6 bases). V dropped 8 bases and J dropped 1 base, with 9 bases sitting between them. The CDR3 length is 12 residues. The germline CDR1 and CDR2 sequences are MNHNY and SVGAGI (reference sequence). DNA for the CDR3: TGTGCCAGCCAGGACAGTTCCTACGAGCAGTACTTC. Translation gives CASQDSSYEQYF.

This clonotype occurred many times. The chain employs TRBV11-2 and TRBJ2-7, with TRBD2 matching over 11 bases. This CDR3 has 14 amino acids. CDR1 and CDR2 from the germline V gene are SGHAT and FQNNGV. The V segment lost 4 bases and the J segment 4 bases; nucleotides outside the gene matches: 3. DNA of the CDR3: TGTGCCAGCAGCTCAACTAGCGGGAGTTACGAGCAGTACTTC. This codes for CASSSTSGSYEQYF.

This sequence joins TRBV12-3 or TRBV12-4 and TRBJ1-1; tentatively, D is TRBD1 (5 bases). Trimming took 5 bases from V and 2 from J, leaving 12 bases between them. This CDR3 is built from 14 residues. CDR3 bases: TGTGCCAGCAGTCCTCCCGGGACCAACACTGAAGCTTTCTTT. Amino acids: CASSPPGTNTEAFF.

In this sample, this clonotype turned up a few times. The chain carries TRBV6-5 and TRBJ2-7; TRBD2 matches at 10 bases. CDR1 and CDR2 (germline): MNHEY, SVGAGI. The CDR3 length is 15 residues. V was clipped by 2 bases and J by 3 bases; unmatched bases: 4. The CDR3 sequence is CASSYAGLASYEQYF. Written as DNA, the CDR3 is TGTGCCAGCAGTTACGCGGGACTAGCGAGCTACGAGCAGTACTTC.

The chain recombines TRBV10-3 with TRBJ2-2, with 8 bases lining up with TRBD2. CDR1 is ENHRY and CDR2 is SYGVKD in the germline V gene. Trimming took 5 bases from V and 0 from J; bases not matched to a gene: 2. CDR3 size: 15 residues. CDR3 protein: CAISWGLANTGELFF. The CDR3 DNA reads as TGTGCCATCAGTTGGGGACTAGCGAACACCGGGGAGCTGTTTTTT.

This rearrangement joins TRBV20-1 to TRBJ2-1, with 9 nucleotides matching TRBD2. This CDR3 has 16 residues. The J segment lost 2 bases and the V segment lost 1 base, leaving 6 bases of the junction unmatched. Germline V gene lookup returns CDR1 DFQATT and CDR2 SNEGSKA (reference sequence). The CDR3 bases are TGCAGTGCTAGAGTGCGCCTAGCGGGAACCTACAATGAGCAGTTCTTC. Encoded protein: CSARVRLAGTYNEQFF.